The text below deals with one TCR beta chain. This clone was seen only a few times. Its antigen is currently not known. Per-nucleotide qualities are absent, and no much larger clonotype sits a single base away. Whole blood was collected in K2EDTA tubes by collaborating institutions according to the institutions' own protocols. For TCRbeta analysis, collaborators shipped samples as frozen whole blood, isolated PBMCs, or DNA extracted from either of those sample types. The record originates from a study of blood T cell repertoires in COVID-19 (dated by TCRdb to about 2020). Looking at the study overall: Samples covering the acute and convalescent phases of COVID-19 were provided by collaborators in the United States, Italy and Spain. The prospective study material was composed of cDNA or gDNA derived from T cells, B-cell-depleted T cells, or PBMCs. Subjects who had been exposed to COVID-19, were actively infected with it, or had recovered from it provided the deeply sampled blood TCRbeta repertoires that made up the dataset. The repertoires were released in a freely available public database intended as a resource for research on the immune response to SARS-CoV-2. The samples were drawn from the first 160 participants of the ongoing ImmuneRACE study and from 1,254 subjects provided by 6 global collaborators. A de-identified subject ID, COVID-19 status, age in years and sex were almost always included in the sample metadata. Where HLA class I and class II types were available, the types were taken from metadata supplied by the sample provider, not from assay-based typing. Study-wide findings and limitations: The amount of clinical and demographic metadata varied by source and participant and was provided uncurated.

TCRbeta CDR3 regions were amplified from genomic DNA using the immunoSEQ Assay, a bias-controlled multiplex PCR. Processing in the source paper ran as follows. Nucleated cell counts per sample were estimated from amplification of reference gene primers within the assay. To quantify the absolute abundance of each unique TCRbeta CDR3 rearrangement, sequence reads were collapsed and filtered. For each sample, productive Simpson clonality was calculated as the square root of Simpson's diversity index over productive rearrangements. Sourced from immuneACCESS, this table was stored by TCRdb with only in-frame sequences that have V and J called. A share of the clones is absent; for the studies checked, an unresolved V gene accounts for under half, and the remainder has no known explanation. The DNA gave D and trimming, while V, J and clone size come from that table. Within this sample are tens of thousands of clones, with roughly 80% of them counted one time only. Of the sample, under 25% is held by the ten largest clones.

In the germline V gene, CDR1 corresponds to MGHDK and CDR2 to SYGVNS. Including the terminal cysteine and phenylalanine, the CDR3 comprises 13 residues. CDR3 DNA only is kept here, 39 bases in frame from base 1. V is clipped by 0 bases and J by 5 bases, and the sequence between their germline boundaries is 8 bases long. The sample consisted of peripheral blood. The TCR comes from a woman older than 75 with acute or convalescent COVID-19. The rearranged chain carries TRBV25-1 and TRBJ2-7; TRBD1 might be the D gene, on 5 matching bases. Read as DNA, the sequence is TGTGCCAGCAGTGAATATCTGGGGCACGAGCAGTACTTC. Protein translation: CASSEYLGHEQYF.